The sequence of this T cell receptor beta chain was determined in a study of blood T cell repertoires in COVID-19. Cohorts were determined from participant-reported clinical history. Sequenced by immunoSEQ multiplex PCR; TCRdb stores in-frame clones only, minus some. The sample includes 300,000 to 350,000 clones, around 90% of them seen just once. CDR1 is MGHDK and CDR2 is SYGVNS in the germline V gene. The CDR3 length is 15 residues. Germline trimming cut 1 base from V and 3 bases from J; bases unmatched to any gene: 5. This receptor was taken from a woman between 18 and 30 years old with acute COVID-19. The V and J genes are TRBV25-1 and TRBJ1-1; 7 bases agree with TRBD1. Source material: PBMCs or T cells enriched from blood (not recorded which). Here the CDR3 DNA reads TGTGCCAGCAGTGAATCTGGAGGGGGCTACACTGAAGCTTTCTTT. The encoded protein is CASSESGGGYTEAFF.